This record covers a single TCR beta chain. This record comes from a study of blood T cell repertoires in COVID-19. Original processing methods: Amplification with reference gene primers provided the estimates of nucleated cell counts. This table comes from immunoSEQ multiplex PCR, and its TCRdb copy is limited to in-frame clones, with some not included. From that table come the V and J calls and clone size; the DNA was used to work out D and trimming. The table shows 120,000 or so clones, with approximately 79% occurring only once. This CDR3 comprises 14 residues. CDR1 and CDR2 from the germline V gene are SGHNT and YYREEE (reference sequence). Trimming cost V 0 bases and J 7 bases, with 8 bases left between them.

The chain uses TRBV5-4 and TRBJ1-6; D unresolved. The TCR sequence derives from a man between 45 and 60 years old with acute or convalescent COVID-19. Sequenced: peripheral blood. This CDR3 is CASSLDNRNSPLHF. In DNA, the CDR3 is TGTGCCAGCAGCTTGGATAACAGAAATTCACCCCTCCACTTT.